These T cell receptor beta chains were read from a single sample in a study of T cell repertoires in cytomegalovirus infection. TCRdb itself ran the reads through MiXCR, one entry per CDR3 protein. The sample lists some 250,000 distinct CDR3 sequences; 8% to 9.5% were seen once. Specimen: PBMCs. These receptors were taken from a human donor in good health (CMV status not recorded). Some clones in this sample may be carry-over from other donors' samples. Each CDR3 is given with its conserved first and last residue. Each record gives: clone size, V gene, J gene, CDR3 length, D gene, CDR3 protein, CDR3 DNA. D genes are given only for firm matches. Clone size is not always given. Where it is, it says once, few, many or a class for expanded clones.

>many|TRBV20-1|TRBJ1-2|13|NA
CSASGQPNYGYTF
TGCAGTGCTTCAGGACAGCCTAACTATGGCTACACCTTC
>many|TRBV7-2|TRBJ2-1|14|NA
CASRSRENYNEQFF
TGTGCCAGCAGGTCCCGGGAAAACTACAATGAGCAGTTCTTC
>many|TRBV6-1|TRBJ1-5|15|NA
CASSVGGTSYQPQHF
TGTGCCAGCAGTGTTGGAGGGACATCATATCAGCCCCAGCATTTT
>many|TRBV4-3|TRBJ1-2|13|NA
CASSHRSDYGYTF
TGCGCCAGCAGCCATCGCAGTGACTATGGCTACACCTTC
>many|TRBV7-3|TRBJ1-3|16|NA
CASSLASGPAGNTIYF
TGTGCCAGCAGCTTAGCCTCAGGACCAGCAGGAAACACCATATATTTT
>many|TRBV7-2|TRBJ2-3|15|TRBD2
CASSLRVAGGGTQYF
TGTGCCAGCAGCTTGAGGGTAGCGGGAGGCGGTACGCAGTATTTT
>many|TRBV28|TRBJ2-1|11|NA
CASSVQYEQFF
TGTGCCAGCAGTGTCCAATATGAGCAGTTCTTC
>many|TRBV6-6|TRBJ1-2|13|TRBD1
CASSYSDRVGYTF
TGTGCCAGCAGTTACTCCGACAGGGTTGGCTACACCTTC
>many|TRBV7-9|TRBJ2-7|15|TRBD1
CASSSSRAGGHEQYF
TGTGCCAGCAGCTCCTCTCGGGCAGGGGGCCACGAGCAGTACTTC
>few|TRBV6-1|TRBJ2-1|21|TRBD2
CASSEFTSGTSGGPGYNEQFF
TGTGCCAGCAGTGAATTCACCTCTGGGACTAGCGGGGGGCCGGGCTACAATGAGCAGTTCTTC
>many|TRBV11-2|TRBJ2-7|14|NA
CASSLGAGSYEQYF
TGTGCCAGCAGCTTAGGGGCAGGCTCATACGAGCAGTACTTC
>many|TRBV7-2|TRBJ2-7|15|NA
CASSLSSRWDNEQYF
TGTGCCAGCAGCTTAAGTTCTAGGTGGGACAACGAGCAGTACTTC
>few|TRBV28|TRBJ1-6|16|NA
CASSRDTGFDNSPLHF
TGTGCCAGCAGCCGGGACACCGGCTTCGATAATTCACCCCTCCACTTT
>few|TRBV7-9|TRBJ1-5|15|TRBD1
CASSYGDRGMEPQHF
TGTGCCAGCAGCTACGGGGACAGGGGAATGGAGCCCCAGCATTTT
>many|TRBV28|TRBJ1-1|17|NA
CASSPYNSGAMNTEAFF
TGTGCCAGCAGTCCATACAACAGTGGGGCCATGAACACTGAAGCTTTCTTT
>few|TRBV2|TRBJ2-2|17|NA
CASSRDLEGRRTGELFF
TGTGCCAGCAGTCGGGACTTAGAGGGTAGGCGCACCGGGGAGCTGTTTTTT
>few|TRBV19|TRBJ2-3|14|NA
CASSMGASTDTQYF
TGTGCCAGTAGTATGGGGGCGAGCACAGATACGCAGTATTTT
>NA|TRBV30|TRBJ1-5|14|NA
CAWSVGGFRQPQHF
TGTGCCTGGAGTGTTGGGGGGTTTAGACAGCCCCAGCATTTT
>NA|TRBV28|TRBJ1-2|16|NA
CASSLFLLPREGGYTF
TGTGCCAGCAGTTTATTTTTATTGCCCCGAGAGGGTGGCTACACCTTC
>few|TRBV14|TRBJ1-1|15|TRBD1
CASSQDRGENTEAFF
TGTGCCAGCAGCCAAGACAGGGGGGAGAACACTGAAGCTTTCTTT
>many|TRBV7-2|TRBJ1-6|17|NA
CASSPRGGEGYNSPLHF
TGTGCCAGCAGCCCCAGGGGTGGGGAGGGTTATAATTCACCCCTCCACTTT
>few|TRBV28|TRBJ1-1|14|TRBD1
CATLPTGGGWTAFF
TGTGCCACCCTCCCCACAGGGGGGGGGTGGACAGCTTTCTTT